This paragraph covers one T cell receptor beta chain sequence. The antigen is undetermined. From germline, CDR1 is MDHEN and CDR2 SYDVKM. Trimming stripped 5 bases from V and 5 bases from J, with 13 bases between. The CDR3 is 14 residues long. The data are from a study of OX40 agonist ivuxolimab in advanced cancers. About the study: Each dose-escalation patient presented with hepatocellular carcinoma, melanoma, renal cell or head and neck cancer. Overall study results and limits: Undetermined was the antigen specificity of the expanded peripheral T cells. CD8+ T cells (on average) carried more expanded clones than CD4+ T cells.

Clones were sequenced by immunoSEQ multiplex PCR, and TCRdb holds only the in-frame ones, with some missing. The sample lists tens of thousands of clones, approximately 86% occurring once. Autoimmune disease history or systemic immunosuppression meant exclusion. The TCR comes from an adult with an advanced solid tumor such as melanoma, head and neck, liver or kidney cancer. The chain is built from TRBV28 and TRBJ2-4; no reliable D call. Sequences were derived from CD4+ or CD8+ T cells sorted from blood, sampled in a trial of the OX40 agonist ivuxolimab. CDR3 loop: CASSLVSRENIQYF. For the CDR3, the DNA is TGTGCCAGCAGTCTCGTGTCTAGAGAAAACATTCAGTACTTC.